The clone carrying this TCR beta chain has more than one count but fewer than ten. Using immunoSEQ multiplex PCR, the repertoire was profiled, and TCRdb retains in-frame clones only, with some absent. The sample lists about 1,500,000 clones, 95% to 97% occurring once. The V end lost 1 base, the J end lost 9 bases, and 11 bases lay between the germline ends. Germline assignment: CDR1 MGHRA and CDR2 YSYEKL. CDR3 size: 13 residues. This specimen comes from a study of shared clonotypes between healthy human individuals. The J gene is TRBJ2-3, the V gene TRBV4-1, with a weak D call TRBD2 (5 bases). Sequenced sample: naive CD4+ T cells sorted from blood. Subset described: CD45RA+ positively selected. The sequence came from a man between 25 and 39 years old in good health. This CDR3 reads CASSQVPGVTQYF. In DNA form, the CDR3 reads TGCGCCAGCAGCCAAGTGCCCGGGGTAACGCAGTATTTT.